The entry below gives a single TCR beta chain sequence along with its context. Some base is ambiguous or went unread, and X replaces its residue. Method: immunoSEQ multiplex PCR; TCRdb's copy keeps in-frame clones and lacks some. In the table there are approximately 20,000 clones, 70% to 90% of which are singletons. The treatment here: preoperative locoregional IRX-2 cytokine immunotherapy. Patients received preoperative, locoregional IRX-2 cytokine immunotherapy in a phase Ib study. From germline, CDR1 is SGHRS and CDR2 YFSETQ. The CDR3 runs 14 residues. The V gene lost 0 bases and the J gene lost 1 base, with 4 bases spanning the gap. The data stem from a study of preoperative IRX-2 immunotherapy in early breast cancer.

The sequencing used lymph node tissue, collected after IRX-2 immunotherapy. The chain has TRBV5-1 and TRBJ2-2, with no clear D. The sequence was obtained from a human donor with breast cancer. CDR3: CASSLXGNTGELFF. The CDR3 nucleotides read TGCGCCAGCAGCTTGGRMGGGAACACCGGGGAGCTGTTTTTT.